This T cell receptor beta chain appears in the sequencing data of a study of cytomegalovirus exposure and HLA in healthy donors. Primers included in the PCR were 60 Vbeta and 13 Jbeta primers. Profiling relied on immunoSEQ multiplex PCR, and the TCRdb table lists in-frame clones only, not all of them. The sample consists of about 210,000 clones, approximately 81% of them appearing once. Broader study findings: The classifier, whose performance was assessed in both the original and validation cohorts, reportedly diagnosed cytomegalovirus status with high specificity and sensitivity. Rarity characterized most TCR sequences, yet some public TCRs appeared in many donors.

Those who donated were healthy bone marrow donors. Donors were nominally healthy when sampled, though unrecorded immune exposures were likely. The CDR3 spans 12 residues. Germline V CDR1 and CDR2: MNHNY, SVGAGI (reference sequence). V gave up 5 bases and J gave up 6 bases, with 10 bases separating them. This clone appeared a few times. Antigen specificity is unknown. The chain employs TRBV6-6 and TRBJ1-1; unclear D gene. What was sequenced was PBMCs. The sequence derives from a girl aged 2-15 years in good health and CMV-seronegative. DNA for the CDR3: TGTGCCAGCAGTAAGCTACTATCTGAAGCTTTCTTT. Its protein is CASSKLLSEAFF.